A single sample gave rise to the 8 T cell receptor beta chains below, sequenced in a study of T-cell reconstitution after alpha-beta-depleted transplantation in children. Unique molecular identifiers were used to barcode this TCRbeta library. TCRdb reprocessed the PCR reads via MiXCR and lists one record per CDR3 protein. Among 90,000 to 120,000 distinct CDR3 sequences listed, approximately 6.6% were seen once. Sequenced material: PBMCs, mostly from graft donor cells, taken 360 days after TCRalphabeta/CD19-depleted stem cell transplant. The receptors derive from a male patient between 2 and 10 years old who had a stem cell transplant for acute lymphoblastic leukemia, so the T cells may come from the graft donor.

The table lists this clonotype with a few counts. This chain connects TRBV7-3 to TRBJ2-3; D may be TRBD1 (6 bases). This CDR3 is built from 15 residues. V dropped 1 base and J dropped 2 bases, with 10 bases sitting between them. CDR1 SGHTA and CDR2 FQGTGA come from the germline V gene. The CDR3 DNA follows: TGTGCCAGCAGCTTAATAGGGGGACCCACAGATACGCAGTATTTT. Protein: CASSLIGGPTDTQYF.

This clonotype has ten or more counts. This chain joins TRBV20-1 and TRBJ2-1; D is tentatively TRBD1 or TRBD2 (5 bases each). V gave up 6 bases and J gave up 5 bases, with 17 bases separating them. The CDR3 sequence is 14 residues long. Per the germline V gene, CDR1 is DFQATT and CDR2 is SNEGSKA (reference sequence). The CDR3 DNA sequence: TGCAGTGCGAACAAGGGACGGCGACACAATGAGCAGTTCTTC. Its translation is CSANKGRRHNEQFF.

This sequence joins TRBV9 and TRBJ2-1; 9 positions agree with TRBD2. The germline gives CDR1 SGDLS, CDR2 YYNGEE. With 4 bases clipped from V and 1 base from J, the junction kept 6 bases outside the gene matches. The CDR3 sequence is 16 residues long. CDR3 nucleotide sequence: TGTGCCAGCAGCCCAGGGCGGGGGGGTTCCTACAATGAGCAGTTCTTC. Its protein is CASSPGRGGSYNEQFF.

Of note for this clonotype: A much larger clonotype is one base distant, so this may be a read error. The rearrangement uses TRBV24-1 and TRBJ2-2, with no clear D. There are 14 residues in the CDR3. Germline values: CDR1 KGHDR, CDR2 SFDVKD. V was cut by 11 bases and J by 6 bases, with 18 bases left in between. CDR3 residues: CASGASEVPGELFF. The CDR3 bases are TGTGCCAGCGGAGCATCGGAAGTCCCCGGGGAGCTGTTTTTT.

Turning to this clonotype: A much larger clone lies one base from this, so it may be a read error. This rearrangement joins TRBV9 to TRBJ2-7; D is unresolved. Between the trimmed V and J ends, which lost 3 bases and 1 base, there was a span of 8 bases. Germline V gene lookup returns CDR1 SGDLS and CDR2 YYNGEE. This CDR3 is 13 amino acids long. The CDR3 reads CASSGIRSYEQYF. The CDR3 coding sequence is TGTGCCAGCAGCGGAATCAGGTCCTACGAGCAGTACTTC.

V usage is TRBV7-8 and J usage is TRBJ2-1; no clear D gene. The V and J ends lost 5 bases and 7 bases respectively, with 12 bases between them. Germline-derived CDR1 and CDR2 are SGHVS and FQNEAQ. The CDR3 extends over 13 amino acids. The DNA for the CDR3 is TGTGCCAGCAGCCCCGGGTTTCCGAATGAGCAGTTCTTC. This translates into CASSPGFPNEQFF.

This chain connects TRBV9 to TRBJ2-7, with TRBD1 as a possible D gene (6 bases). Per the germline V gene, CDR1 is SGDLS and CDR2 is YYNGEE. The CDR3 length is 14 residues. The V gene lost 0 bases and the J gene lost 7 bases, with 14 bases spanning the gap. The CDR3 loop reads CASSVGTVTGEQYF. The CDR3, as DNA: TGTGCCAGCAGCGTAGGGACAGTTACGGGAGAGCAGTACTTC.

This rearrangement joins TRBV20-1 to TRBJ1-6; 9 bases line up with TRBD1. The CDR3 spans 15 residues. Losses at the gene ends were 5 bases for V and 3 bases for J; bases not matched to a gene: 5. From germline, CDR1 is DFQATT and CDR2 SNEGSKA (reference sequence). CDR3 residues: CSAPDRGHYNSPLHF. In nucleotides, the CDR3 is TGCAGTGCTCCGGACAGGGGCCACTATAATTCACCCCTCCACTTT.